These T cell receptor beta chains were read from a single sample in a study of blood T cell repertoires in COVID-19. Assay used: immunoSEQ multiplex PCR; TCRdb lists only in-frame clones, some missing. The sample has 250,000 to 300,000 clones; around 86% are singletons. The sample taken for sequencing was peripheral blood. These receptors came from a man in his fifties or sixties with acute or convalescent COVID-19. Both conserved end residues are part of each CDR3. Each record gives: J gene, D gene, clone size, V gene, CDR3 DNA, CDR3 protein. The D gene is left open where the match is weak. Size values are once, few and many counts, or a class for expanded clones, and some rows have none.

TRBJ1-5	NA	NA	TRBV6-6	TGTGCCAGCAGTTACCCGGAGAGCAATCAGCCCCAGCATTTT	CASSYPESNQPQHF
TRBJ2-4	NA	NA	TRBV15	TGTGCCACCAGCGGATATCTGGACAGCGCCAAAAACATTCAGTACTTC	CATSGYLDSAKNIQYF
TRBJ1-5	TRBD1	NA	TRBV9	TGTGCCAGCAGCCCTGGACAGGGTGGTCAGCCCCAGCATTTT	CASSPGQGGQPQHF
TRBJ1-5	NA	NA	TRBV6-1	TGTGCCAGCAGTGAAGGACGGGTGGGTCAGCCCCAGCATTTT	CASSEGRVGQPQHF
TRBJ2-1	TRBD1	few	TRBV7-2	TGTGCCAGCAGCTTAAACCGGGCAGGGGGCCTTGAGCAGTTCTTC	CASSLNRAGGLEQFF
TRBJ2-1	TRBD2	NA	TRBV9	TGTGCCAGCAGCGCGAGACTAGCGGGGGATAAGTGGAATGAGCAGTTCTTC	CASSARLAGDKWNEQFF
TRBJ2-5	TRBD2	NA	TRBV7-2	TGTGCCAGCAGCTACACTAGCGGCCAAGAGACCCAGTACTTC	CASSYTSGQETQYF
TRBJ1-6	NA	once	TRBV5-1	TGCGCCAGCAGCTATTCAGGGGCCGGGTATAATTCACCCCTCCACTTT	CASSYSGAGYNSPLHF
TRBJ1-5	NA	few	TRBV5-5	TGTGCCAGCAGCTTGGGACTCTATAGCAATCAGCCCCAGCATTTT	CASSLGLYSNQPQHF
TRBJ1-2	NA	once	TRBV28	TGTGCCAGCAGTGCGGATAACTATGGCTACACCTTC	CASSADNYGYTF
TRBJ1-3	TRBD1	NA	TRBV5-6	TGTGCCAGCAGTCTTAGGGGGCTTGAGGGAAACACCATATATTTT	CASSLRGLEGNTIYF
TRBJ2-5	TRBD2	NA	TRBV19	TGTGCCAGTACCCACCTGGGTAGCGGGGGTCAAGAGACCCAGTACTTC	CASTHLGSGGQETQYF
TRBJ1-1	NA	NA	TRBV27	TGTGCCAGCAGTCCTGGGCGGGGGCGGAACACTGAAGCTTTCTTT	CASSPGRGRNTEAFF
TRBJ1-1	TRBD1	NA	TRBV29-1	TGCAGCGTTCAAGGGGCAGGGGGCACTGAAGCTTTCTTT	CSVQGAGGTEAFF
TRBJ2-3	TRBD2	once	TRBV7-9	TGTGCCAGCAGCCCTAGGGGCTCTAGCGGGGGGGTCACAGATACGCAGTATTTT	CASSPRGSSGGVTDTQYF